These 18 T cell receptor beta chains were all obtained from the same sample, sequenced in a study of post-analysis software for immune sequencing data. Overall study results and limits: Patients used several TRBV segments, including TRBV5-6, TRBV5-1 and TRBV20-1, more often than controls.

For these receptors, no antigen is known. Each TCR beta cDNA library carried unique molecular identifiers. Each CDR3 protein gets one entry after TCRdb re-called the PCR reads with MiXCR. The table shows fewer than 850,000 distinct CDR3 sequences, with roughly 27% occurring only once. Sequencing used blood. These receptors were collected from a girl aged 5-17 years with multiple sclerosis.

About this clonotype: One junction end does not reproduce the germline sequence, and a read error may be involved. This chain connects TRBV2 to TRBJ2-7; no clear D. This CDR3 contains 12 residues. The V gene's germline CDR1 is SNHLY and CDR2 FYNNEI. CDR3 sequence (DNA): TGTGCCAGTGGAAGAGAAAGTATCCTAGATGACTTC. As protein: CASGRESILDDF.

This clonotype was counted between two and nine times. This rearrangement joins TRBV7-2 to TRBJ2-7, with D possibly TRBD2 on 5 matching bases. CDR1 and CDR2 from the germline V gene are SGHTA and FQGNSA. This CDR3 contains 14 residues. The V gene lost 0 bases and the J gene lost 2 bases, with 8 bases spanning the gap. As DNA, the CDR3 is TGTGCCAGCAGCTTAGCCCTAGCTACCTACGAGCAGTACTTC. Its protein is CASSLALATYEQYF.

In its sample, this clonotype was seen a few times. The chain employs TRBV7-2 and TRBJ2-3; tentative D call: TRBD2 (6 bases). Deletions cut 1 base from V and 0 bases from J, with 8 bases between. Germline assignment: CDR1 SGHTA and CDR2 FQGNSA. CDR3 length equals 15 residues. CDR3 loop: CASSLGGVSTDTQYF. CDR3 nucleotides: TGTGCCAGCAGCTTAGGCGGGGTTAGCACAGATACGCAGTATTTT. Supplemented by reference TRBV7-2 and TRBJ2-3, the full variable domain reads GAGVSQSPSNKVTEKGKDVELRCDPISGHTALYWYRQSLGQGLEFLIYFQGNSAPDKSGLPSDRFSAERTGGSVSTLTIQRTQQEDSAVYLCASSLGGVSTDTQYFGPGTRLTVL.

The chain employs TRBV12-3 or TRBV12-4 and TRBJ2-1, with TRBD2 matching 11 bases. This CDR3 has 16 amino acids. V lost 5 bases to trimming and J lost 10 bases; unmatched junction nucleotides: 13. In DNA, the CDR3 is TGTGCCAGCAGTCCGGATAGCGGGGGGGACCGGGGGGAGCAGTTCTTC. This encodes CASSPDSGGDRGEQFF.

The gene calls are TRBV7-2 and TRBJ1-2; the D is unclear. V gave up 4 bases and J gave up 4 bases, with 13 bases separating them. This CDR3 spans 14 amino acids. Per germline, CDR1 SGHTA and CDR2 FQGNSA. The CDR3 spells CTSSSEGWLYGYTF. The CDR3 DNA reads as TGTACCAGCAGCTCGGAAGGGTGGCTCTATGGCTACACCTTC.

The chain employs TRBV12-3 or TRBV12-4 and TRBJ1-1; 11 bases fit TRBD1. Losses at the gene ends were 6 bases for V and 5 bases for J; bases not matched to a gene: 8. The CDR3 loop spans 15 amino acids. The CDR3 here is CASSLRTGGGTEAFF. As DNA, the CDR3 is TGTGCCAGCAGCCTACGGACAGGGGGCGGGACTGAAGCTTTCTTT.

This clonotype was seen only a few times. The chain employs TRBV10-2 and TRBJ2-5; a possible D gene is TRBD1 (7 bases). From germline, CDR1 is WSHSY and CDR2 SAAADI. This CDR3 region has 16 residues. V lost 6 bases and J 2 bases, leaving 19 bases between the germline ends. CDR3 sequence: CASRKAPAGGQETQYF. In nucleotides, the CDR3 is TGCGCCAGCAGGAAGGCCCCTGCAGGGGGGCAAGAGACCCAGTACTTC.

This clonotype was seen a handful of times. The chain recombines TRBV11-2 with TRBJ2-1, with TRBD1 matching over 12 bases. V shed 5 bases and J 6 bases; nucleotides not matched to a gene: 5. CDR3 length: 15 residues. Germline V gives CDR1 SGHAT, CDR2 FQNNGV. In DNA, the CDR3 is TGTGCCAGCAGCCTAGGGACAGGGGGCTCCAATGAGCAGTTCTTC. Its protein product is CASSLGTGGSNEQFF.

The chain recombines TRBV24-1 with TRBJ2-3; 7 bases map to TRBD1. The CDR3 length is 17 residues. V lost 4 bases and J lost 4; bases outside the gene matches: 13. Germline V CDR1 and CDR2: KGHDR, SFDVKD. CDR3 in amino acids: CATSESEQGVRPDTQYF. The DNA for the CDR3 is TGTGCCACCAGTGAGTCCGAGCAGGGGGTACGTCCAGATACGCAGTATTTT.

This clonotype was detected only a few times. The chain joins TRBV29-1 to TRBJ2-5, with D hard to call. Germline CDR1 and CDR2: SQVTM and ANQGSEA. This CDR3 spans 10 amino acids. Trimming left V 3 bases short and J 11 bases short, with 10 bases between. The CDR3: CSVENLEQYF. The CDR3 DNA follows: TGCAGCGTTGAGAATCTTGAGCAGTACTTC.

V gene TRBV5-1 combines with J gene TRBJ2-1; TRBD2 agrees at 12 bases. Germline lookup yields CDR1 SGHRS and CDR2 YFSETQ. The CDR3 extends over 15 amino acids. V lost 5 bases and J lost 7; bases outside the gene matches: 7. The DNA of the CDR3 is TGCGCCAGCAGACTTACTAGCGGGGGGAAGAATGAGCAGTTCTTC. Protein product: CASRLTSGGKNEQFF.

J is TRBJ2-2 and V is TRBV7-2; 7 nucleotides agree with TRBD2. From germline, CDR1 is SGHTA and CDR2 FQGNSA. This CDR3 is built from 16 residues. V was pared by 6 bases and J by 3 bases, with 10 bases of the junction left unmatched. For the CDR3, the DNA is TGTGCCAGCAGACAATCTGGGACTACCGACACCGGGGAGCTGTTTTTT. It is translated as CASRQSGTTDTGELFF.

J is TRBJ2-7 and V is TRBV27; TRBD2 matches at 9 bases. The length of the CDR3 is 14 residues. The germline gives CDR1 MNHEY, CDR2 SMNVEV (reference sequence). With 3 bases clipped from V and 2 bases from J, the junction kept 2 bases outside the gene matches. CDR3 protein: CASSFSGRPYEQYF. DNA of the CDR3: TGTGCCAGCAGTTTTAGCGGGAGACCCTACGAGCAGTACTTC.

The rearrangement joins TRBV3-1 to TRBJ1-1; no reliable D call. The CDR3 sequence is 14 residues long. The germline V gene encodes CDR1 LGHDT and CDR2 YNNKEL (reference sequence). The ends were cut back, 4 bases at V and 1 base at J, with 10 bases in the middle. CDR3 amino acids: CASSRIGANTEAFF. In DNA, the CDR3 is TGTGCCAGCAGCCGCATCGGAGCGAACACTGAAGCTTTCTTT.

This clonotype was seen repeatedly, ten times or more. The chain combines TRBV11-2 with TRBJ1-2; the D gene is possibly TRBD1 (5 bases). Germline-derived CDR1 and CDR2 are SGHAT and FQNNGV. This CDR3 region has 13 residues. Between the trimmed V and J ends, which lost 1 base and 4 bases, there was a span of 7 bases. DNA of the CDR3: TGTGCCAGCAGCTTAGGGGGCAGCTATGGCTACACCTTC. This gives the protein CASSLGGSYGYTF.

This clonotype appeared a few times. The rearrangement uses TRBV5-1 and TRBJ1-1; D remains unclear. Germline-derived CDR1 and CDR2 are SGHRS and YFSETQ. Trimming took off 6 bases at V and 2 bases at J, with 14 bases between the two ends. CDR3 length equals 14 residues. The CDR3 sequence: CASIPGSQNTEAFF. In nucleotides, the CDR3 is TGCGCCAGCATCCCCGGGTCTCAAAACACTGAAGCTTTCTTT.

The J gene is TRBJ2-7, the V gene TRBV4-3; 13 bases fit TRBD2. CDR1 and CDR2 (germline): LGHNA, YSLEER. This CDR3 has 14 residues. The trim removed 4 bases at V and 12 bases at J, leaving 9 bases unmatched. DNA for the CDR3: TGCGCCAGCAGCCTGGGACTAGCGGGAAGTTTTTTGTACTTC. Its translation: CASSLGLAGSFLYF.

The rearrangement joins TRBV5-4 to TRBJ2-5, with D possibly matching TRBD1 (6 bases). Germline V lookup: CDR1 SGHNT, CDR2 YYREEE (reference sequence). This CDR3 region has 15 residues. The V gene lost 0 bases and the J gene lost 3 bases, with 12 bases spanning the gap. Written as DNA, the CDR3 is TGTGCCAGCAGCTTGGGCGACAGGATAGAAGAGACCCAGTACTTC. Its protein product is CASSLGDRIEETQYF.